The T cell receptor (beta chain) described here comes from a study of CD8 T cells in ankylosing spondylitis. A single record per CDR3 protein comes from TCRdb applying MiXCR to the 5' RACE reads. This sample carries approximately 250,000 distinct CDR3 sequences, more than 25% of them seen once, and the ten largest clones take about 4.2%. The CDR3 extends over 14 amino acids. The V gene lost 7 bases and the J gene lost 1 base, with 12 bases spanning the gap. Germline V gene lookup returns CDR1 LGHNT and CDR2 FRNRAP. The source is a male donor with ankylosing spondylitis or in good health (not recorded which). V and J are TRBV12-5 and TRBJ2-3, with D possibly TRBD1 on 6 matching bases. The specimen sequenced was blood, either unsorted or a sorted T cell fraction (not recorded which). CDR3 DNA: TGTGCTAGTGTTCGAGGGGGACGCACAGATACGCAGTATTTT. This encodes CASVRGGRTDTQYF. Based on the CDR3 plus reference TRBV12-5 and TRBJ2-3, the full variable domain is DARVTQTPRHKVTEMGQEVTMRCQPILGHNTVFWYRQTMMQGLELLAYFRNRAPLDDSGMPKDRFSAEMPDATLATLKIQPSEPRDSAVYFCASVRGGRTDTQYFGPGTRLTVL.